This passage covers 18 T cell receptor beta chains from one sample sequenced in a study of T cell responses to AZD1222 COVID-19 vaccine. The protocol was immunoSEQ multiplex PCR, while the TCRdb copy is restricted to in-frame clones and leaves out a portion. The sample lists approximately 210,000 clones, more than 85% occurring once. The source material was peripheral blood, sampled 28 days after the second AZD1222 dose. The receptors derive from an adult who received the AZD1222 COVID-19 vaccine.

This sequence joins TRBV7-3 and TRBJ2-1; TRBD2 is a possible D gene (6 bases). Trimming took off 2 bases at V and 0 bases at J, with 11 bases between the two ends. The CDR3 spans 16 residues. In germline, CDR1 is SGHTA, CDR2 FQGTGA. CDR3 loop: CASSLLAPSSYNEQFF. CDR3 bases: TGTGCCAGCAGCTTACTAGCGCCAAGCTCCTACAATGAGCAGTTCTTC.

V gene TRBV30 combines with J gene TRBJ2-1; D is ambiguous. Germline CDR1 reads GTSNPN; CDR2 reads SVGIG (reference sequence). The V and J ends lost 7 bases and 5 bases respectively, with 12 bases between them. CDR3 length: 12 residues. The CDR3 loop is CASTLVDNEQFF. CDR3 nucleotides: TGTGCCTCCACGCTGGTAGACAATGAGCAGTTCTTC.

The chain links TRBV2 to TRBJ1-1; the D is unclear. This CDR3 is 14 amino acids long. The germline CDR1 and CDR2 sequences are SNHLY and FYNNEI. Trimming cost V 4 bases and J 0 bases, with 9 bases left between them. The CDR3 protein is CASSAGLMNTEAFF. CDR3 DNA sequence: TGTGCCAGCAGTGCAGGCCTCATGAACACTGAAGCTTTCTTT.

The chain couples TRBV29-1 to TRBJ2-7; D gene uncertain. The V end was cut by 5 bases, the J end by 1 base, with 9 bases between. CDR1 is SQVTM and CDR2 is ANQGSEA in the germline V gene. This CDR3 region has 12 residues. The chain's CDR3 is CSVFGLSYEQYF. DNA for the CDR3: TGCAGCGTTTTCGGGCTGTCCTACGAGCAGTACTTC.

CDR3 amino acids: CASSLGSGTLGEQYF. The CDR3 DNA is TGTGCCAGCAGTTTGGGTAGCGGGACCCTCGGGGAGCAGTACTTC. The chain employs TRBV28 and TRBJ2-7, with 8 bases aligning to TRBD2. V lost 3 bases to trimming and J lost 7 bases; unmatched junction nucleotides: 11. Germline CDR1 and CDR2: MDHEN and SYDVKM. This CDR3 is 15 amino acids long.

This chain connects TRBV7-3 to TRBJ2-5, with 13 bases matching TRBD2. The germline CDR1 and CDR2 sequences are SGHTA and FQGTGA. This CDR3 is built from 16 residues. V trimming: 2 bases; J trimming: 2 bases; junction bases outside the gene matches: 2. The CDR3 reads CASSLPGLAGQETQYF. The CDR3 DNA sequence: TGTGCCAGCAGCTTACCGGGACTAGCGGGGCAAGAGACCCAGTACTTC.

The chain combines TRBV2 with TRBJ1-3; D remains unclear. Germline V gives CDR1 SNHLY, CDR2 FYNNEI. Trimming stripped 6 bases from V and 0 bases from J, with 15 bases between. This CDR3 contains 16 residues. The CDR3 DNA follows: TGTGCCAGCAGAGAGGTCGGCGGGCCCTCTGGAAACACCATATATTTT. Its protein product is CASREVGGPSGNTIYF.

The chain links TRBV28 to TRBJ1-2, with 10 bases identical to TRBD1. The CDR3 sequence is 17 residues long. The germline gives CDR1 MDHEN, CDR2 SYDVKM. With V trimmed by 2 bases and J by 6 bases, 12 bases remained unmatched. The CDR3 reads CASSLVPGQGKGHGYTF. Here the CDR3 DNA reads TGTGCCAGCAGTTTAGTTCCGGGACAGGGGAAGGGGCATGGCTACACCTTC.

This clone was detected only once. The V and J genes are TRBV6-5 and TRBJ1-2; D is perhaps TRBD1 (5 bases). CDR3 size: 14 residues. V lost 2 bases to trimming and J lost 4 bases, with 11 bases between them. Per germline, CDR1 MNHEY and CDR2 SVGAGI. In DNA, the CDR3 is TGTGCCAGCAGTTACCGGGGGTTTAGCTATGGCTACACCTTC. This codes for CASSYRGFSYGYTF.

CDR3 loop: CASSLRRNTEAFF. Here the CDR3 DNA reads TGTGCCAGCAGTTTAAGAAGAAACACTGAAGCTTTCTTT. The chain recombines TRBV27 with TRBJ1-1; D remains ambiguous. CDR1 and CDR2 (germline): MNHEY, SMNVEV (reference sequence). V lost 2 bases, J lost 2 bases, and 6 bases lay in between. CDR3 length: 13 amino acids.

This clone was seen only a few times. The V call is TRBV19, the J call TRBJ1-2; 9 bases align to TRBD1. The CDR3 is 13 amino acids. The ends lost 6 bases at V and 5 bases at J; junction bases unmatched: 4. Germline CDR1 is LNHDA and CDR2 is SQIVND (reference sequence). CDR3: CASRTTGGYGYTF. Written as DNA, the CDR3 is TGTGCCAGTAGAACGACAGGGGGTTATGGCTACACCTTC. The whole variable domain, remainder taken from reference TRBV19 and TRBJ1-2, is DGGITQSPKYLFRKEGQNVTLSCEQNLNHDAMYWYRQDPGQGLRLIYYSQIVNDFQKGDIAEGYSVSREKKESFPLTVTSAQKNPTAFYLCASRTTGGYGYTFGSGTRLTVV.

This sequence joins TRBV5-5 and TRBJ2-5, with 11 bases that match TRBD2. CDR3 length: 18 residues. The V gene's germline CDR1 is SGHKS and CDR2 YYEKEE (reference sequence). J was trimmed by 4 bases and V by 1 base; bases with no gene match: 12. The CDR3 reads CASSLMDTSGSILETQYF. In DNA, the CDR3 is TGTGCCAGCAGCTTGATGGACACTAGCGGGAGCATACTAGAGACCCAGTACTTC.

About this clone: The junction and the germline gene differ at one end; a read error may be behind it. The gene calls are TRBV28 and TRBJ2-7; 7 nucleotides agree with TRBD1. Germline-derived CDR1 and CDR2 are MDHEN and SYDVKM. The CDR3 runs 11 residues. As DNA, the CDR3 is TGTGCAAGCAGGGGACAGTACGAGCAGTACTTC. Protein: CASRGQYEQYF.

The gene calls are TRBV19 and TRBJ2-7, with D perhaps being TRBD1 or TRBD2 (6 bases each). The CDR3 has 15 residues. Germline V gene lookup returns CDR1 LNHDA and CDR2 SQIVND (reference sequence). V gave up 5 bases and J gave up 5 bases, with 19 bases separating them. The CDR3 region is CASSAPGGSIHEQYF. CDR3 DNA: TGTGCCAGTAGTGCGCCCGGGGGCAGTATTCACGAGCAGTACTTC.

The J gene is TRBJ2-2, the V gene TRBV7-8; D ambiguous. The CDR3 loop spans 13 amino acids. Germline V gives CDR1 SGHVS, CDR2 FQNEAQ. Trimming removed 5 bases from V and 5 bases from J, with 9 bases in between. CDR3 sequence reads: CASSTVRTGELFF. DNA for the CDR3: TGTGCCAGCAGCACCGTCCGGACCGGGGAGCTGTTTTTT.

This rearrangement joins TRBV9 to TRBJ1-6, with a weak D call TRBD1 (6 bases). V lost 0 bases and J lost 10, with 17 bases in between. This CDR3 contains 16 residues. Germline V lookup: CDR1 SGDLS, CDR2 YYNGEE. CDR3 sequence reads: CASSVGQQGQGSPLHF. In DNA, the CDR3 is TGTGCCAGCAGCGTAGGCCAACAGGGTCAGGGCTCACCCCTCCACTTT.

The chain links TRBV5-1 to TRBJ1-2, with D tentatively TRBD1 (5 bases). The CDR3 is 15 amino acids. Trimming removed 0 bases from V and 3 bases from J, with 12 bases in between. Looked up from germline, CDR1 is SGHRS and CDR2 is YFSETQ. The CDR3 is CASSLGQGGDYGYTF. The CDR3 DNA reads TGCGCCAGCAGCTTGGGGCAGGGAGGCGACTATGGCTACACCTTC. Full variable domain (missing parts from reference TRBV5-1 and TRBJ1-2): KAGVTQTPRYLIKTRGQQVTLSCSPISGHRSVSWYQQTPGQGLQFLFEYFSETQRNKGNFPGRFSGRQFSNSRSEMNVSTLELGDSALYLCASSLGQGGDYGYTFGSGTRLTVV.

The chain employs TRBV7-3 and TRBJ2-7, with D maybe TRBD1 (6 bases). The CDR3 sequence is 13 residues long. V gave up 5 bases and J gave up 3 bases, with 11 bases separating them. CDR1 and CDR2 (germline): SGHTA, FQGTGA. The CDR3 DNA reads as TGTGCCAGCAGCCCGCAAGGGGGCTACGAGCAGTACTTC. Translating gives CASSPQGGYEQYF.